The TCR beta chain under discussion was sequenced for a study of vaccination effects on CD4 cells after COVID-19. This CDR3 spans 16 amino acids. The V end lost 4 bases, the J end lost 4 bases, and 20 bases lay between the germline ends. Germline-derived CDR1 and CDR2 are SGHRS and YFSETQ. Antigen-specific CD4+ T cells expanded by the ViraFEST assay with viral peptide pools were then sequenced. Subsequent to a culture period of roughly 11 days, CD4+ T cells were isolated. Of the BNT162b2 and mRNA-1273 vaccines, participants received two doses of one or the other. PBMC were cultured at about 1.9 million per well with about 10 IU/ml IL-2 and 10 ug/ml peptides. This clone showed up just a few times. Its antigen is not identified. Data came from immunoSEQ multiplex PCR; TCRdb stores just in-frame clones and leaves some out. The table lists tens of thousands of clones, nearly 75% of them singletons.

The V call is TRBV5-1, the J call TRBJ1-2; D possibly corresponds to TRBD1 (5 bases). This sample comprised CD4+ T cells from PBMCs cultured with HCoV-OC43 spike peptides, obtained after COVID-19 vaccination. Noted subset: HCoV-OC43 spike overlapping peptide pool stimulation. This sequence originates from a human donor who received a COVID-19 vaccine. The DNA of the CDR3 is TGCGCCAGCAGCGAACCCGCCAGGGACTCGGGCTATGGCTACACCTTC. Its translation is CASSEPARDSGYGYTF.